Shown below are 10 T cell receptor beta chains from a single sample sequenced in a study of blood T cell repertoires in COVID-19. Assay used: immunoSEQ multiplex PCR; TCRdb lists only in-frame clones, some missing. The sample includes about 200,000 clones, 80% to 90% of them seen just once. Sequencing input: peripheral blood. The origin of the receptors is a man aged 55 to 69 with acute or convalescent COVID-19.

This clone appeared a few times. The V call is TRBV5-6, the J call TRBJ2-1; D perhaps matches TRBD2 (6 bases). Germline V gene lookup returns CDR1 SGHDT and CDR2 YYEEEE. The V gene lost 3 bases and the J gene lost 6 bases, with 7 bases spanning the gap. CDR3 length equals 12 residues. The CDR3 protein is CASSWDSNEQFF. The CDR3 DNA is TGTGCCAGCAGCTGGGACTCCAATGAGCAGTTCTTC.

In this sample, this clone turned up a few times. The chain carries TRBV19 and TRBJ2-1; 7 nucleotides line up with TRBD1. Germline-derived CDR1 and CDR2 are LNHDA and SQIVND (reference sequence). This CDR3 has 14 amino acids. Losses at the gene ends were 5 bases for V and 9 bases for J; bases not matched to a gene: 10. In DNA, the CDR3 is TGTGCCAGTAGTCCGTGGAAGGGGGCGGGTGAGCAGTTCTTC. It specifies CASSPWKGAGEQFF.

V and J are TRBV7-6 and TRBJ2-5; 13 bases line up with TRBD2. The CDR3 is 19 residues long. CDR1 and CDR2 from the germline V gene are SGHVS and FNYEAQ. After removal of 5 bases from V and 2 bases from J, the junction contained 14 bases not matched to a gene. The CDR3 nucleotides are TGTGCCAGCAGCGAGCGCATTGGGACTAGCGGGACTATACAAGAGACCCAGTACTTC. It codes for CASSERIGTSGTIQETQYF.

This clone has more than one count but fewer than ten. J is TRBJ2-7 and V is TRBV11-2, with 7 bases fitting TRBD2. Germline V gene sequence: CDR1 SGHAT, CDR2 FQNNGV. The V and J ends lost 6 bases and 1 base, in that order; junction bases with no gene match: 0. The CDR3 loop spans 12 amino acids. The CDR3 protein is CASRRGSYEQYF. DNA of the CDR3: TGTGCCAGCAGGCGGGGGTCCTACGAGCAGTACTTC.

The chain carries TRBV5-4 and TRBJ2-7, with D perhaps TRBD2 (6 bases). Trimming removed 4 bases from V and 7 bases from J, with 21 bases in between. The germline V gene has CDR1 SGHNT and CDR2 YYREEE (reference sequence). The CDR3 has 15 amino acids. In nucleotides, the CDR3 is TGTGCCAGCAGCCCCGGCGGGACTCGGGCTCATGAGCAGTACTTC. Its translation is CASSPGGTRAHEQYF.

CDR3 sequence: CAWSRGGANTEAFF. CDR3 coding DNA: TGTGCCTGGAGTCGAGGAGGCGCGAACACTGAAGCTTTCTTT. This chain links TRBV30 with TRBJ1-1; D is unclear. V gave up 2 bases and J gave up 1 base, with 11 bases separating them. Germline V CDR1 and CDR2: GTSNPN, SVGIG (reference sequence). The CDR3 has 14 residues.

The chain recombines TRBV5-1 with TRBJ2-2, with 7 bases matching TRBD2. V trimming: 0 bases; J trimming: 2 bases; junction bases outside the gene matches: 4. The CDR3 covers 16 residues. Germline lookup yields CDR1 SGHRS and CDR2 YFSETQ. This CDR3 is CASSLAGRVNTGELFF. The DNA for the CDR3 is TGCGCCAGCAGCTTGGCAGGGAGGGTTAACACCGGGGAGCTGTTTTTT.

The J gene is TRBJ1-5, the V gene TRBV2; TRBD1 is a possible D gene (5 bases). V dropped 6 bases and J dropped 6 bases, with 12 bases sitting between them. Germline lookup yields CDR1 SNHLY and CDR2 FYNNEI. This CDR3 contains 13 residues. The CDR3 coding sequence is TGTGCCAGCAGAGGGGAGGTGAGTCAGCCCCAGCATTTT. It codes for CASRGEVSQPQHF.

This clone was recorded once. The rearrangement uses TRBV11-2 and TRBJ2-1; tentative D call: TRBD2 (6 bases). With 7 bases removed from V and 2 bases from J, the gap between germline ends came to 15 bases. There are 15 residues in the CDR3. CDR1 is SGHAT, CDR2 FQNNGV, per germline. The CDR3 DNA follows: TGTGCCAGCACCAGGGCCGGAGGGGCCTACAATGAGCAGTTCTTC. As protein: CASTRAGGAYNEQFF.

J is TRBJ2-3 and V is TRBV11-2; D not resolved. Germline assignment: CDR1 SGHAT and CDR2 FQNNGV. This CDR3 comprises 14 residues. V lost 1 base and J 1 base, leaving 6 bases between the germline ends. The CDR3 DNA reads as TGTGCCAGCAGCTTAGTGTCAGGCACAGATACGCAGTATTTT. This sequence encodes CASSLVSGTDTQYF.